This TCR beta chain was identified during a study of shared clonotypes between healthy human individuals. Generated by immunoSEQ multiplex PCR, the TCRdb table keeps only in-frame clones and is missing some. The sample lists approximately 2.5 million clones, 93% occurring once. Germline CDR1 MNHNS, CDR2 SASEGT. The CDR3 consists of 15 residues. The V segment lost 6 bases and the J segment 1 base; nucleotides outside the gene matches: 4. This receptor was taken from a man aged 18 to 30 in good health. Some clones in this sample may be carry-over from other donors' samples. The V and J genes are TRBV6-1 and TRBJ1-1; 11 bases align to TRBD1. The sample was naive CD4+ T cells from PBMCs. Subset given: CD45RA+ positively selected. The CDR3 spells CASRDRGRSNTEAFF. The CDR3 nucleotides are TGTGCCAGCAGGGACAGGGGGCGATCGAACACTGAAGCTTTCTTT.